The clone carrying this T cell receptor (beta chain) has a handful of counts. Its target is unknown. Notes on the study in general: Greatest tumor Treg TCR overlap was with tumor naive CD4+ cells. Tumor memory CD4+ T cell TCR gene usage clustered with blood and lymph node memory CD4+ cells and lymph node naive CD4+ cells.

Full-length variable regions came from constant-region reverse primers plus semi-nested Nested Universal Primer A PCR. TCRdb re-called the 5' RACE reads through MiXCR, storing one row per CDR3 protein. The sample carries about 46,000 distinct CDR3 sequences, 25% to 30% recorded once. Trimming took 6 bases from V and 1 from J, leaving 9 bases between them. The CDR3 covers 14 residues. CDR1 is SEHNR, CDR2 FQNEAQ, per germline (reference sequence). Naive CD4+ cells had CD25+ Tregs removed. The TCR was taken from a female donor with breast cancer. This chain links TRBV7-9 with TRBJ2-2; D unresolved. Sequencing input: naive CD4+ T cells sorted from blood. Stated subset: naive CD4+ T cells, CD4+CD45RA+CD25-. The CDR3 region has the DNA TGTGCCAGCAGGTCTCTGGGGAACACCGGGGAGCTGTTTTTT. This gives the protein CASRSLGNTGELFF.